The T cell receptor beta chain described here comes from a study of blood T cell repertoires in COVID-19. In the original analysis: Using reference gene primer amplification, nucleated cell counts were estimated. Sequencing used immunoSEQ multiplex PCR; TCRdb keeps in-frame clones, though not all of them. The V and J calls and clone size come from that table; D and trimming were worked out from the DNA. The sample has roughly 320,000 clones, 70% to 90% seen once. With V trimmed by 5 bases and J by 2 bases, 3 bases remained unmatched. There are 15 residues in the CDR3. The germline V gene has CDR1 SEHNR and CDR2 FQNEAQ (reference sequence).

Sample: peripheral blood. V gene TRBV7-9 combines with J gene TRBJ2-6, with 7 bases identical to TRBD2. This receptor was identified in a man aged 70-80 years with acute or convalescent COVID-19. CDR3 nucleotides: TGTGCCAGCAGCCTCACTAGCGCTGGGGCCAACGTCCTGACTTTC. Its translation: CASSLTSAGANVLTF.